This T cell receptor (beta chain) was sequenced in a study of blood T cell repertoires in COVID-19. Study at large: Some COVID-19 samples were acute and others convalescent; all came from the United States, Italy and Spain. T cells, B-cell-depleted T cells, or PBMCs provided the cDNA or gDNA that served as material.

Germline CDR1 is MNHNS and CDR2 is SASEGT. This CDR3 is 15 amino acids long. Unmatched junction bases numbered 0, after V lost 0 bases and J lost 1 base. Authors' methods: Researchers report that nucleated cell counts were estimated from reference gene primer amplification. This table comes from immunoSEQ multiplex PCR, and its TCRdb copy is limited to in-frame clones, with some not included. V, J and clone size are those of that table, while D and trimming were read from the DNA. The data hold 20,000 to 30,000 clones, with 85% to 95% observed a single time. Sequences were obtained from peripheral blood. The TCR comes from a woman aged 45-60 years with active COVID-19. The rearrangement uses TRBV6-1 and TRBJ2-7, with TRBD1 matching 10 bases. CDR3 loop: CASSEAGQGSYEQYF. CDR3 nucleotide sequence: TGTGCCAGCAGTGAAGCGGGACAGGGGTCCTACGAGCAGTACTTC.